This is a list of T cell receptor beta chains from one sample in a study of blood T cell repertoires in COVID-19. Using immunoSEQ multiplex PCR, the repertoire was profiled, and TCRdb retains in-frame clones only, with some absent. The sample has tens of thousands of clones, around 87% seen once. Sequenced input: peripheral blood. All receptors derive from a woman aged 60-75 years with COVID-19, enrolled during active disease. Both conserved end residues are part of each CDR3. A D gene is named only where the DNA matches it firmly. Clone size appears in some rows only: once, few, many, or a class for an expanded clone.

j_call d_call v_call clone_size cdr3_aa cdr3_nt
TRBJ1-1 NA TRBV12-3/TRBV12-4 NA CASSFGEPEAFF TGTGCCAGCAGTTTTGGAGAGCCCGAAGCTTTCTTT
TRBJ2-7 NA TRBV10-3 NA CAISEWLSGYEQYF TGTGCCATCAGTGAGTGGCTTAGCGGCTACGAGCAGTACTTC
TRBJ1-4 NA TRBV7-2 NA CASSLGTAFNEKLFF TGTGCCAGCAGCTTAGGGACAGCTTTTAATGAAAAACTGTTTTTT
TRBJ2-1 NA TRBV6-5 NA CASGDNEQFF TGTGCCAGCGGAGACAATGAGCAGTTCTTC
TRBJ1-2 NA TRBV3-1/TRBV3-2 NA CASSTTANYGYTF TGTGCCAGCAGCACGACAGCTAACTATGGCTACACCTTC
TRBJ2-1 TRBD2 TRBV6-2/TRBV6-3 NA CASSLPTSGRYEQFF TGTGCCAGCAGCCTCCCCACTAGCGGGAGGTATGAGCAGTTCTTC
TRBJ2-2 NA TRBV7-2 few CASSLGGYTGELFF TGTGCCAGCAGCTTAGGAGGCTACACCGGGGAGCTGTTTTTT
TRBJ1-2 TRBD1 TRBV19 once CASSIGTGGRNYGYTF TGTGCCAGTAGCATCGGTACAGGGGGCCGGAACTATGGCTACACCTTC
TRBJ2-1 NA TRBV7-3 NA CASSLRFQVDEQFF TGTGCCAGCAGCCTCCGGTTCCAGGTCGATGAGCAGTTCTTC
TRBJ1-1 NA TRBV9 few CASSASGSGDTEAFF TGTGCCAGCAGCGCCTCCGGGTCCGGAGACACTGAAGCTTTCTTT
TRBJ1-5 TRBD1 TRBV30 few CAWSETGFQPQHF TGTGCCTGGAGTGAGACAGGGTTTCAGCCCCAGCATTTT
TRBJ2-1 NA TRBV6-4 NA CASSETTHSYNEQFF TGTGCCAGCAGTGAAACTACCCATTCCTACAATGAGCAGTTCTTC
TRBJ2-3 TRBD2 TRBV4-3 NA CASSQESLAGVGDTQYF TGCGCCAGCAGCCAAGAGAGTCTAGCGGGAGTGGGGGATACGCAGTATTTT
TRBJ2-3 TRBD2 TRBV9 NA CASSSPRGREGLADTQYF TGTGCCAGCAGCTCCCCCCGGGGGCGGGAGGGCCTGGCAGATACGCAGTATTTT
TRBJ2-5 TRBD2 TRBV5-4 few CASSLVAGVETQYF TGTGCCAGCAGCCTCGTAGCGGGAGTGGAGACCCAGTACTTC
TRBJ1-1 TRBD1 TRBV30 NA CAWSVRGDREDTEAFF TGTGCCTGGAGTGTACGAGGGGACAGGGAGGACACTGAAGCTTTCTTT
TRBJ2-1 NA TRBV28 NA CASSRAPLGEQFF TGTGCCAGCAGCAGGGCTCCCTTGGGAGAGCAGTTCTTC
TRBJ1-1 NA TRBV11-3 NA CASSLVGWGRSNTEAFF TGTGCCAGCAGCTTAGTAGGGTGGGGCAGGTCTAACACTGAAGCTTTCTTT
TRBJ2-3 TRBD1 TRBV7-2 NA CASSIQKDRDTQYF TGTGCCAGCAGCATCCAGAAGGACAGGGATACGCAGTATTTT
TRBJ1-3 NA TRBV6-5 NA CASSYSLSGNTIYF TGTGCCAGCAGTTACTCTCTCTCTGGAAACACCATATATTTT
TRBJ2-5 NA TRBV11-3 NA CASSSSGGTSQETQYF TGTGCCAGCAGCTCCTCTGGCGGGACGAGCCAAGAGACCCAGTACTTC
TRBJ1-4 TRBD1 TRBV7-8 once CASSVDRVANEKLFF TGTGCCAGCAGCGTAGACAGGGTTGCTAATGAAAAACTGTTTTTT
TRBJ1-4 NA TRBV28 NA CASSFAGQKLFF TGTGCCAGCAGTTTTGCAGGGCAAAAACTGTTTTTT
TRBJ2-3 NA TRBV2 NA CASGRDFDTQYF TGTGCCAGTGGACGGGACTTTGATACGCAGTATTTT
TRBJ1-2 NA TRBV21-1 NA CASPTLSLYGYTF TGTGCCAGCCCCACTTTAAGCCTCTATGGCTACACCTTC
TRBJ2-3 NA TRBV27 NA CASSLRPGGTDTQYF TGTGCCAGCAGTTTACGCCCAGGGGGCACAGATACGCAGTATTTT
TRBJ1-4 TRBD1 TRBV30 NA CAWTEQGAANEKLFF TGTGCCTGGACCGAGCAGGGGGCGGCTAATGAAAAACTGTTTTTT
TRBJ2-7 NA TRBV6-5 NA CASTGSYEQYF TGTGCCAGCACAGGCTCCTACGAGCAGTACTTC
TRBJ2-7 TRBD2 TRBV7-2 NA CASSLAGLAGMDEQYF TGTGCCAGCAGCTTAGCCGGACTAGCGGGGATGGACGAGCAGTACTTC
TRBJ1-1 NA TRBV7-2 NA CASSLKQSMNTEAFF TGTGCCAGCAGCTTAAAACAGAGCATGAACACTGAAGCTTTCTTT
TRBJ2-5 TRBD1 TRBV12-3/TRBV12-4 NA CASRYRGETQYF TGTGCCAGCAGGTACAGGGGGGAGACCCAGTACTTC
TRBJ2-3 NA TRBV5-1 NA CASSPTSISTDTQYF TGCGCCAGCAGTCCCACTAGTATCAGCACAGATACGCAGTATTTT
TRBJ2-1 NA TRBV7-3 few CASTQTSSNYNEQFF TGTGCCAGCACACAGACTAGTTCTAACTACAATGAGCAGTTCTTC
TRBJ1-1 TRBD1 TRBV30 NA CAWKAPTGGTEAFF TGTGCCTGGAAAGCACCGACAGGGGGCACTGAAGCTTTCTTT
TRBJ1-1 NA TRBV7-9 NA CASSSTPLAFF TGTGCCAGCAGCTCCACACCCTTAGCTTTCTTT